The T cell receptor (beta chain) under discussion was sequenced for a study of T cells after posttransplantation cyclophosphamide. Details on this clone: Its antigen is still unknown.

Repertoires were generated with immunoSEQ multiplex PCR, while TCRdb's copy carries only in-frame clones and drops some. The repertoire consists of 9,000 to 10,000 clones, with over 75% occurring once and the leading ten covering over 20%. From germline, CDR1 is MDHEN and CDR2 SYDVKM. V dropped 6 bases and J dropped 2 bases, with 14 bases sitting between them. CDR3 length: 14 amino acids. Control samples came 1 year after myeloablative marrow transplants with methotrexate plus calcineurin inhibitor. Findings and caveats of the study: Tissue-infiltrating T cells from skin or gut overlapped little with blood T cells. Recipient CMV seropositivity and CMV reactivation strongly tracked TRB clonality. Later blood repertoires were often dominated by clones from the donor CD8+ memory compartment.

The V call is TRBV28, the J call TRBJ2-7, with D perhaps TRBD1 (5 bases). The sequence derives from a male patient between 25 and 40 years old who received an allogeneic stem cell transplant from an unrelated donor, was CMV-positive, and had no GVHD. Some T cells may be provided by the graft donor. Sequenced material: PBMCs, taken after an allogeneic stem cell transplant with a calcineurin inhibitor and methotrexate. The CDR3 nucleotides are TGTGCCAGCAGCCCTAGACAGTACACCTACGAGCAGTACTTC. This translates into CASSPRQYTYEQYF.